The text below deals with one T cell receptor (beta chain). Its antigen remains unknown. A read error may produce the germline difference seen at one junction end. The data are from a study of blood T cells in healthy people across ages. Study results and caveats: In long-lived donors, naive CD4+ cell counts and diversity exceeded those of aged donors. Unsorted PBMC material precluded a definitive naive versus antigen-experienced comparison.

Next came a second PCR, run for about 6 to 11 cycles, which used a sample-barcoded 5' primer along with a J-beta primer mix. TCRdb fed the 5' RACE reads into MiXCR, producing one record per CDR3 protein. The sample has about 670,000 distinct CDR3 sequences; approximately 40% are singletons. CDR3 length: 14 residues. Germline V gives CDR1 MDHEN, CDR2 SYDVKM. Isolated PBMCs totaled at least 6 million in each sample. Total RNA was isolated from each sample in quantities of at least 6 micrograms. V gene TRBV28 combines with J gene TRBJ2-7; 9 nucleotides line up with TRBD1. Material: blood. The TCR comes from a man older than 75 in good health. In DNA, the CDR3 is TGTGCCGGCAGAGGACAGGGGAGCTCCTACGAGCAGTACTTC. Protein sequence: CAGRGQGSSYEQYF.